Reported below is one T cell receptor (beta chain). These data belong to a study of blood T cell repertoires in COVID-19. The overall study: PBMCs, B-cell-depleted T cells, or T cells were the source of the cDNA or gDNA that made up the material.

In the authors' workflow: Using reference gene primer amplification, nucleated cell counts were estimated. Method: immunoSEQ multiplex PCR; TCRdb's copy keeps in-frame clones and lacks some. The DNA gave D and trimming, while V, J and clone size come from that table. Counted here are hundreds of thousands of clones, more than 80% occurring once; the ten biggest clones make up roughly 1.1%. Participant age was roughly 18 to 100 years, and participants resided in about two dozen US areas. In Cohort 3, a recovered donor had either two negative PCRs, clearance, or symptom resolution. Trimming took off 4 bases at V and 8 bases at J, with 24 bases between the two ends. The CDR3 has 16 residues. CDR1 and CDR2 (germline): SGHNT, YYREEE (reference sequence).

The clonotype originates from a man aged 25 to 40 who had recovered from COVID-19. The rearrangement joins TRBV5-4 to TRBJ1-2; a possible D gene is TRBD1 (5 bases). The material sequenced was PBMCs or T cells enriched from blood (not recorded which). CDR3 protein: CASSPASPQGEVGYTF. CDR3 nucleotide sequence: TGTGCCAGCAGCCCTGCCTCACCCCAAGGGGAGGTAGGCTACACCTTC.